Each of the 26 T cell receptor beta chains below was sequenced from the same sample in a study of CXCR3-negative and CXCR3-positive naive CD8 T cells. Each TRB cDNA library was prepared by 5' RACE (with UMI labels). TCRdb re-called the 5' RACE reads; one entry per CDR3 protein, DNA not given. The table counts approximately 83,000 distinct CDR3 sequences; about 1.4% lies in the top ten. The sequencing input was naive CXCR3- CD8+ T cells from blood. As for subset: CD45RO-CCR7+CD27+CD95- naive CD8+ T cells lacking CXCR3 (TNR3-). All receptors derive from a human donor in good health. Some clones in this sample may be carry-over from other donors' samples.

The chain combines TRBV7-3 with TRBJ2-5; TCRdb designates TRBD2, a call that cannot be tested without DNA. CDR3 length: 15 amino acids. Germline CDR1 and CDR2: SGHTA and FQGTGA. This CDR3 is CASSEGLALQETQYF.

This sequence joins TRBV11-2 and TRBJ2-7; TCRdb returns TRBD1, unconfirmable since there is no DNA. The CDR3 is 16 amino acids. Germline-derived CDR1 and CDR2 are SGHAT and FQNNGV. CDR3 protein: CASSLGIGDTPYEQYF.

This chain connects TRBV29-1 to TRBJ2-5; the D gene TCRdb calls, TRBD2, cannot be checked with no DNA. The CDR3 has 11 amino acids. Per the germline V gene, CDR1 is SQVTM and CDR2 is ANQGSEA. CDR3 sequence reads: CSVELGATEYF.

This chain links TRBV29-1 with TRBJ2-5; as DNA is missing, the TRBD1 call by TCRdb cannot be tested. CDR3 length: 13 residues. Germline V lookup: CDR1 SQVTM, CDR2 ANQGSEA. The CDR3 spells CSVPTGDVETQYF.

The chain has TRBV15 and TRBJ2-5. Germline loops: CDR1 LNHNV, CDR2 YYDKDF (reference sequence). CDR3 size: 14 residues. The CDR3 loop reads CATSRGVGQETQYF. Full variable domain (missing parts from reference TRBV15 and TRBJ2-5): DAMVIQNPRYQVTQFGKPVTLSCSQTLNHNVMYWYQQKSSQAPKLLFHYYDKDFNNEADTPDNFQSRRPNTSFCFLDIRSPGLGDTAMYLCATSRGVGQETQYFGPGTRLLVL.

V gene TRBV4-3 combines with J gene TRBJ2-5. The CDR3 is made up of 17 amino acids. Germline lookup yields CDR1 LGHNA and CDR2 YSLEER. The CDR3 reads CASSQMAGDEYQETQYF.

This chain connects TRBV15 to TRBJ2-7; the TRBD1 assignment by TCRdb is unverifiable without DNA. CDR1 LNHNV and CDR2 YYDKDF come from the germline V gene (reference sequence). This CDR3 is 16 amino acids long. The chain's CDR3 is CATSPEIGTGSYEQYF.

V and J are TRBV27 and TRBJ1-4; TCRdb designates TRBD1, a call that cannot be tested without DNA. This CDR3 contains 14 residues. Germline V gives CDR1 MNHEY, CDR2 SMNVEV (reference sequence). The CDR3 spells CASTPGGEKEKLFF.

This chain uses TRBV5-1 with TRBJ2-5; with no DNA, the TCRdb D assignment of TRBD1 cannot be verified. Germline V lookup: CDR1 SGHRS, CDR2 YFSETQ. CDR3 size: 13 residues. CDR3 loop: CASSLGQGWTQYF.

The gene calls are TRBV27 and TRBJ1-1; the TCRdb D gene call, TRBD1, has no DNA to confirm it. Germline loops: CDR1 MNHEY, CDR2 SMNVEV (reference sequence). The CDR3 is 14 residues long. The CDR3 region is CASSALTGFTEAFF.

This CDR3 reads CASSGSGEGYNEQFF. The rearrangement links TRBV7-9 to TRBJ2-1; without DNA, the TCRdb call of TRBD2 cannot be checked. This CDR3 region has 15 residues. CDR1 and CDR2 from the germline V gene are SEHNR and FQNEAQ (reference sequence).

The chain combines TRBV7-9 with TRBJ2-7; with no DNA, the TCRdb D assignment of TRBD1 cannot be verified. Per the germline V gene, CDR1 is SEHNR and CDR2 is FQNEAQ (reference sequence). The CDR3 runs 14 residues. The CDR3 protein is CASSLVTGLYEQYF.

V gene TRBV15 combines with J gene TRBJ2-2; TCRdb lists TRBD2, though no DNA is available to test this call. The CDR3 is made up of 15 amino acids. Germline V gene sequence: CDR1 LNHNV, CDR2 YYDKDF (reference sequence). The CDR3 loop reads CATSRDGPEAGELFF.

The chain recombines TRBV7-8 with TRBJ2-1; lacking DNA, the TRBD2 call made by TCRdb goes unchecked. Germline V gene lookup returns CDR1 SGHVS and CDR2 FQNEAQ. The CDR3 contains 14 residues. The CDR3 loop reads CASSFKGGYNEQFF.

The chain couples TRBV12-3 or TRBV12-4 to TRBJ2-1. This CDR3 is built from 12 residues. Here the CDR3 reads CASSAVDNEQFF.

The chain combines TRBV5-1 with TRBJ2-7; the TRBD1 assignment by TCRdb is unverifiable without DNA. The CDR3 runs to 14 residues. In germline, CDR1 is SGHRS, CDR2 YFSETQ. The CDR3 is CASSYGTGSYEQYF.

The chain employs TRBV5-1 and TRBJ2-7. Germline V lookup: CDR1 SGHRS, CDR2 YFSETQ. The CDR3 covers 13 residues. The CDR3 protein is CASSLVPDYEQYF.

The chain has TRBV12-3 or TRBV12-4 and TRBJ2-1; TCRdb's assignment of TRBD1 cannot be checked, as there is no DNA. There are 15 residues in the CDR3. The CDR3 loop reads CASSRTGATYNEQFF.

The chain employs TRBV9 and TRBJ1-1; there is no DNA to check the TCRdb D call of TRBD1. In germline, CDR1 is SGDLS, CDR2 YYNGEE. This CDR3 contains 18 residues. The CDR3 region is CASSVTVIGGAGNTEAFF.

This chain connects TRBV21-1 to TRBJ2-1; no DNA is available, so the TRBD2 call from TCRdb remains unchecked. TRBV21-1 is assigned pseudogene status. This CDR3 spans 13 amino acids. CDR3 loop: CASSVRDSNEQFF.

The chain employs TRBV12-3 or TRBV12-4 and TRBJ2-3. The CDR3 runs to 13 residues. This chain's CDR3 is CASSLARPDTQYF.

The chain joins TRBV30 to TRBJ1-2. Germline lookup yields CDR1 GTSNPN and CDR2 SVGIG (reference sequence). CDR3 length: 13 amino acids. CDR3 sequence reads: CAWSFTEGYGYTF.

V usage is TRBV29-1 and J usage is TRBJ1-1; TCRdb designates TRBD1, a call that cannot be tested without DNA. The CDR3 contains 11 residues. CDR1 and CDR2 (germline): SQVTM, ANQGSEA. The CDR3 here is CSVREGTEAFF.

CDR3 residues: CASSDSGGPSDNEQFF. The chain combines TRBV6-4 with TRBJ2-1; checking the TCRdb D call of TRBD1 is not possible without DNA. The CDR3 contains 16 residues. Germline-derived CDR1 and CDR2 are MRHNA and SNTAGT.

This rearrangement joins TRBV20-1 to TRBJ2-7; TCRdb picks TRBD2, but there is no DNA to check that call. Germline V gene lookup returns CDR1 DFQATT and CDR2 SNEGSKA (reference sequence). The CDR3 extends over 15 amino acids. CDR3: CSARDTGTASYEQYF.

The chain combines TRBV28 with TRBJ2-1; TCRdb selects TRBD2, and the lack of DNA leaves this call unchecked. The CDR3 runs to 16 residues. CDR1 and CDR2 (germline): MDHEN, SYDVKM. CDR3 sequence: CASSPNLAGGLDEQFF.